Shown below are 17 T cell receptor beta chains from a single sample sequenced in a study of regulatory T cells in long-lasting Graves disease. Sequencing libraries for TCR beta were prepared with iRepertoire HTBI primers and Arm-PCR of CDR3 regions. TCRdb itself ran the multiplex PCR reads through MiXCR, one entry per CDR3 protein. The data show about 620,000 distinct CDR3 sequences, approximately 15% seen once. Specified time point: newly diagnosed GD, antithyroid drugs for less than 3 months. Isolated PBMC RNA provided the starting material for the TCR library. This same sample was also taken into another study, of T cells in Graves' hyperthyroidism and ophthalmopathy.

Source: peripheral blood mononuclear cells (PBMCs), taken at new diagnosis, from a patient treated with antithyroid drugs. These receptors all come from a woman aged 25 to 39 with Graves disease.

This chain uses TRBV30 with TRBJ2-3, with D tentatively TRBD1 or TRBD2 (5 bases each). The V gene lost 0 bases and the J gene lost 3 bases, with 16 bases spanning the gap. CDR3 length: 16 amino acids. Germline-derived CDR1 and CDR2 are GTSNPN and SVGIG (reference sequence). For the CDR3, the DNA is TGTGCCTGGAGTGTAACGGGACGAAAAACAACAGATACGCAGTATTTT. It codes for CAWSVTGRKTTDTQYF.

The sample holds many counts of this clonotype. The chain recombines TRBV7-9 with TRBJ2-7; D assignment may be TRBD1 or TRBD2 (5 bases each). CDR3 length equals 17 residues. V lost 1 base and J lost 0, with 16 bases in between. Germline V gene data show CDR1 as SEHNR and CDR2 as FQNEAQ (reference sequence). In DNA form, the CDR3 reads TGTGCCAGCAGCTTAGTGGCCCCGGGACGGATCTCCTACGAGCAGTACTTC. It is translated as CASSLVAPGRISYEQYF. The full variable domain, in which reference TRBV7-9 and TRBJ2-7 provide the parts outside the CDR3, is DTGVSQNPRHKITKRGQNVTFRCDPISEHNRLYWYRQTLGQGPEFLTYFQNEAQLEKSRLLSDRFSAERPKGSFSTLEIQRTEQGDSAMYLCASSLVAPGRISYEQYFGPGTRLTVT.

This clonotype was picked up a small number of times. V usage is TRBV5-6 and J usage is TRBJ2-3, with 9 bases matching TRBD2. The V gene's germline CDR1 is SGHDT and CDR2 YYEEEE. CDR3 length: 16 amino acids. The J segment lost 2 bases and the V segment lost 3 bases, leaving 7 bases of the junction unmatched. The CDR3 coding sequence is TGTGCCAGCAGCTCGCAGACTAGCGGATACACAGATACGCAGTATTTT. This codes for CASSSQTSGYTDTQYF. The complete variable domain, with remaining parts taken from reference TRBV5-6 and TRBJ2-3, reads DAGVTQSPTHLIKTRGQQVTLRCSPKSGHDTVSWYQQALGQGPQFIFQYYEEEERQRGNFPDRFSGHQFPNYSSELNVNALLLGDSALYLCASSSQTSGYTDTQYFGPGTRLTVL.

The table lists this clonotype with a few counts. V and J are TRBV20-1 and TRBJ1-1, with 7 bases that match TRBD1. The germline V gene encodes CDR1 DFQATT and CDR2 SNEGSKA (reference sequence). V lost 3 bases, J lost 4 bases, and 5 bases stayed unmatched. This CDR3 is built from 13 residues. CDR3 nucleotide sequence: TGCAGTGCTAGTCAGGGGGTGGGCACTGAAGCTTTCTTT. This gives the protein CSASQGVGTEAFF.

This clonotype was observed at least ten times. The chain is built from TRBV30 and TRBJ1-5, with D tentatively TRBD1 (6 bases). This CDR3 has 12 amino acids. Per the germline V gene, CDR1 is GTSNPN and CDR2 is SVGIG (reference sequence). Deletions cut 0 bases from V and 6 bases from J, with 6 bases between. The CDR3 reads CAWSVGGQPQHF. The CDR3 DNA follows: TGTGCCTGGAGTGTAGGGGGTCAGCCCCAGCATTTT.

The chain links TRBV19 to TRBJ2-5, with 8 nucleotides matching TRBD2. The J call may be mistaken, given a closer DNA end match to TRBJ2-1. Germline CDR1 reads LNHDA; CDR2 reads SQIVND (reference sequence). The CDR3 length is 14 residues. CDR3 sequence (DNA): TGTGCCAGTAGTAGGAGCGGGGGTGGCAATGAGCAGTTCTTC. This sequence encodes CASSRSGGGNEQFF.

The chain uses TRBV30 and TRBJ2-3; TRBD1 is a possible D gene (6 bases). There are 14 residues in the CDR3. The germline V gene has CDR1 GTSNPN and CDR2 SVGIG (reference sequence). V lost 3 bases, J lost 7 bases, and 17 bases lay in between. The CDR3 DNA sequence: TGTGCCTGGAGGCGGCAGCTGCAGGGGAATACGCAGTATTTT. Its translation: CAWRRQLQGNTQYF.

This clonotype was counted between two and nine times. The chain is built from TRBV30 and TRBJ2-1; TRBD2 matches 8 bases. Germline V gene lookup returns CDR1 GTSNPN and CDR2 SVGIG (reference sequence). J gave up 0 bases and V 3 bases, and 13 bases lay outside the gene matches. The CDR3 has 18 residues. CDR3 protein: CAWRLGLAGRSSYNEQFF. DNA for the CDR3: TGTGCCTGGAGGTTAGGTCTAGCGGGCCGGAGCTCCTACAATGAGCAGTTCTTC.

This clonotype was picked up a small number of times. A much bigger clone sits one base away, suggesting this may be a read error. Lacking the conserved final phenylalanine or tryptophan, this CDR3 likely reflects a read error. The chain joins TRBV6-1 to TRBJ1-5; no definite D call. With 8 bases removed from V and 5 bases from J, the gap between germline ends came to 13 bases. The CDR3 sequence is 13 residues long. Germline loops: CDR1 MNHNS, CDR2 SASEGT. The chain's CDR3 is CASSLVQHQPQHS. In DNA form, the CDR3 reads TGTGCCAGCTCACTGGTACAGCATCAGCCCCAGCATTCT.

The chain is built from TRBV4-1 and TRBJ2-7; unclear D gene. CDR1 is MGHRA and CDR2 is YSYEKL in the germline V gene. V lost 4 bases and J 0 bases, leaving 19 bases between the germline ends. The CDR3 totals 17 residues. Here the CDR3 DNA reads TGCGCCAGCAGCCGGGGAACGAGCCAAGCCAACTCCTACGAGCAGTACTTC. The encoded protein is CASSRGTSQANSYEQYF.

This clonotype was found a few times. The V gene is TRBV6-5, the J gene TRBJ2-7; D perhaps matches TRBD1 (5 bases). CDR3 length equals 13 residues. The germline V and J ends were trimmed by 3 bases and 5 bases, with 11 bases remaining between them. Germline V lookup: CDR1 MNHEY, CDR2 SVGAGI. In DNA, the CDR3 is TGTGCCAGCAGTTATATTCCAGGGAACGAGCAGTACTTC. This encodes CASSYIPGNEQYF.

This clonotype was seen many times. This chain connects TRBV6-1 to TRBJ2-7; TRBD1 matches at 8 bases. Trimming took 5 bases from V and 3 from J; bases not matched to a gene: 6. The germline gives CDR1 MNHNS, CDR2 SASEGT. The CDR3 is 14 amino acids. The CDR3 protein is CASSQTGVGYEQYF. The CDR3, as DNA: TGTGCCAGCAGTCAGACAGGGGTAGGCTACGAGCAGTACTTC.

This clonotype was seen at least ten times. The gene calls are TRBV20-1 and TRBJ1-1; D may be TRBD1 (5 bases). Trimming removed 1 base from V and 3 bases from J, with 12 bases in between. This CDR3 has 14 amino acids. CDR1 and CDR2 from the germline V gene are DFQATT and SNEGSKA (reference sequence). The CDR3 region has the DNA TGCAGTGCTAGAGTTGGTGGGGCGGACACTGAAGCTTTCTTT. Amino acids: CSARVGGADTEAFF.

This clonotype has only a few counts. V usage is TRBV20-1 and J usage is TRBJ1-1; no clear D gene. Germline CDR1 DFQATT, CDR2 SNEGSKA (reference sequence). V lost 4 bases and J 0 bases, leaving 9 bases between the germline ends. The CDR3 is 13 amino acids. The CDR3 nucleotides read TGCAGTGCTATGGAAACCGTGAACACTGAAGCTTTCTTT. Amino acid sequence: CSAMETVNTEAFF.

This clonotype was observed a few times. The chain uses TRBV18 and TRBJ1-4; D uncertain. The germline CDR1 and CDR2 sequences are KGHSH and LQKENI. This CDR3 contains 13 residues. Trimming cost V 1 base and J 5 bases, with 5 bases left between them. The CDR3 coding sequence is TGTGCCAGCTCACCACAAAGGAATGAAAAACTGTTTTTT. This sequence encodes CASSPQRNEKLFF.

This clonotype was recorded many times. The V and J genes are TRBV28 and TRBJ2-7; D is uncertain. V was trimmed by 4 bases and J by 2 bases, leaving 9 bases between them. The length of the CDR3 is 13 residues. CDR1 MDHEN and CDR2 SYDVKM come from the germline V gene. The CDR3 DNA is TGTGCCAGCAGTTCAGACACACCCTACGAGCAGTACTTC. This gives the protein CASSSDTPYEQYF.

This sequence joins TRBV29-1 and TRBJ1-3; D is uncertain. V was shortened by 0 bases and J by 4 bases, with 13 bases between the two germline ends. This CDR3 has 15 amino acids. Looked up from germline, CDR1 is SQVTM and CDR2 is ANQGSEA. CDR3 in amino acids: CSVEDLPNFGNTIYF. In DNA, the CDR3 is TGCAGCGTTGAAGATCTTCCTAACTTCGGAAACACCATATATTTT. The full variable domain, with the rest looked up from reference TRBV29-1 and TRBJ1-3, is SAVISQKPSRDICQRGTSLTIQCQVDSQVTMMFWYRQQPGQSLTLIATANQGSEATYESGFVIDKFPISRPNLTFSTLTVSNMSPEDSSIYLCSVEDLPNFGNTIYFGEGSWLTVV.